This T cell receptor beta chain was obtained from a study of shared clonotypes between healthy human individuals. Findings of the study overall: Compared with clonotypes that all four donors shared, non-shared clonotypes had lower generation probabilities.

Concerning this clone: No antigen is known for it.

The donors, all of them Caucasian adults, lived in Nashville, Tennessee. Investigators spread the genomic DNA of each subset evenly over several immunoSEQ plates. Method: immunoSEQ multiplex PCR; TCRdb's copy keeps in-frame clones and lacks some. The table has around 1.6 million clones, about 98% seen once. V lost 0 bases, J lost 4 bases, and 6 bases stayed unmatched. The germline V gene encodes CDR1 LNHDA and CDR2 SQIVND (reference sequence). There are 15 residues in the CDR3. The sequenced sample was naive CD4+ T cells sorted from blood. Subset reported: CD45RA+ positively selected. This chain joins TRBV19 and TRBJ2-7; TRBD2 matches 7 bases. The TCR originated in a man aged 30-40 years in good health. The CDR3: CASSIEIGTTYEQYF. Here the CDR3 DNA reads TGTGCCAGTAGTATAGAAATCGGGACTACATACGAGCAGTACTTC.